The T cell receptor beta chain described here comes from a study of T cell repertoires in cytomegalovirus infection (dated by TCRdb to between 2017 and 2020). About the study as a whole: Donor HLA type was relevant to the analysis, because carriage of CMV infection together with the matching HLA type was indicated by public TCR beta signatures. The study at large found these results: Carriers of CMV infection plus the relevant HLA type were discriminated by the cumulative frequency of public TCR beta family members in the study cohort and in an independent roughly 320-donor cohort. The ex vivo response was dominated by HLA-C-restricted CMV-specific TCR beta clonotypes, which also provided the single most frequent clonotype in two of eight donors.

In its sample, this clonotype was seen once. Its binding antigen is unknown. It has no much larger one-base neighbor in the sample; base qualities were not kept. One read represents weak support. CDR1 MNHGY and CDR2 SAAAGT were looked up in the germline V gene. V is shortened by 0 bases, J by 3 bases, and the region joining them spans 15 bases. The CDR3, from cysteine to phenylalanine, totals 17 residues. The retained sequence is limited to the CDR3, 51 bases, with the frame set at the first base. TCRdb names Illumina HiSeq 1500 as the instrument used. TCRdb took the public reads, trimmed them with fastp at Q25, ran MiXCR for clone calling and kept in-frame beta chains. Entries are consolidated by CDR3 protein sequence, retaining the most common genes and DNA. In all, the sample holds hundreds of thousands of distinct CDR3 sequences, and 20% to 25% of those were seen once. The ten most abundant clones make up around 8% of the sample.

The TCR comes from a human donor in good health (CMV status not recorded). Some clones in this sample may be carry-over from other donors' samples. The chain is assembled from TRBV6-8 and TRBJ2-1; the D gene is possibly TRBD1 or TRBD2, with 5 bases matching each. The source material was CD8+ T cells from PBMCs. The nucleotide sequence is given as TGTGCCAGCAGTTACTCATTACGGGGCAGTAGCTACAATGAGCAGTTCTTC. Its protein reads: CASSYSLRGSSYNEQFF.